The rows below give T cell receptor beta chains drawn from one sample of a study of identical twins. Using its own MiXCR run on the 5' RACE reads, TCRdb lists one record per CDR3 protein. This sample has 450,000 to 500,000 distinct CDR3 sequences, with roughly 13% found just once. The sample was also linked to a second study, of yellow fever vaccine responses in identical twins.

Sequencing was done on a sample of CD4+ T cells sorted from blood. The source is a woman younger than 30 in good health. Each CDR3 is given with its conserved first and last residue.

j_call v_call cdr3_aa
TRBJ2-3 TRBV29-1 CSVVGATDTQYF
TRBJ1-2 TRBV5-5 CASSRLPQGNYGYTF
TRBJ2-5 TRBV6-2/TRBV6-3 CASTLQGIQETQYF
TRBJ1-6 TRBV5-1 CASSGRTGSNSPLHF
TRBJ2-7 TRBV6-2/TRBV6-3 CASSYADRPAKYF
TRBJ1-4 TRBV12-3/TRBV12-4 CASSFSGRATNEKLFF
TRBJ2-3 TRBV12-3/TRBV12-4 CASTEGDSYTDTQYF
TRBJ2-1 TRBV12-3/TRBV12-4 CASSFLGLDYNEQFF
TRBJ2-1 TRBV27 CASSGTLSEQFF
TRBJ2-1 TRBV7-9 CASSPEGRSYNEQFF
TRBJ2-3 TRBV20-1 CSARSPPAPKMWTDTQYF
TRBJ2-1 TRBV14 CASSQAGLINEQFF
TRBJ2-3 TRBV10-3 CATMTSGSSTQYF
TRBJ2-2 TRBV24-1 CATGTGKNTGELFF
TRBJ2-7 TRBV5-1 CASSLAHNGLLYEQYF
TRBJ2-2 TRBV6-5 CASSYGTGGTGELFF
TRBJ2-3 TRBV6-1 CASILRAPNTDTQYF
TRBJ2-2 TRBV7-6 CASSLVWELGELFF
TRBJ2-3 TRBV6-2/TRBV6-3 CASSYGGRDTDTQYF
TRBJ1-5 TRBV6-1 CASSDRAPNQPQHF
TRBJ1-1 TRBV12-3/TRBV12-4 CASRPRTGSEAFF
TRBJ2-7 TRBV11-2 CASSLLGSEGPPDF
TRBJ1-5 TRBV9 CASSVAPNQPQHF
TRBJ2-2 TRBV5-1 CASSLETNGELFF
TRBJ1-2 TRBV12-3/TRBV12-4 CASSPTDSYGYTF
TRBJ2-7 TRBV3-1 CASSPWTRYEQYF
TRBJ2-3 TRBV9 CASSVSEAQGATQYF
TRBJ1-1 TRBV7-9 CASSPMGGGMHTEAFF
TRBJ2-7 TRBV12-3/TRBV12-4 CASSRTSGSWEQYF
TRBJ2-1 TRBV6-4 CASSDSTSYNEQFF
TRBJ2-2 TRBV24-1 CATSDRVELFF
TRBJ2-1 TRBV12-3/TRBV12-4 CASTRDSYNEQFF
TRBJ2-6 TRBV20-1 CSATTGSSGANVLTF
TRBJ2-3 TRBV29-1 CSVVQGSVDTQYF
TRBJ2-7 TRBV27 CASSLLGTVEQYF
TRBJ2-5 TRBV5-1 CASSLAGAKETQYF
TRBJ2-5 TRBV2 CASSGGGGRQETQYF
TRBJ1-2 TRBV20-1 CSASDSPYGYTF
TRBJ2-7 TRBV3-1 CASSQPGQSYEQYF
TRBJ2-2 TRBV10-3 CAAGTGGNTGELFF
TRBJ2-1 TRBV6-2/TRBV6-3 CASRPLAGGRYNEQFF
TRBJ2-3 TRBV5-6 CASSHLRTGLGGDTQYF
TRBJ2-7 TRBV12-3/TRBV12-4 CASRYSGSSYEQYF
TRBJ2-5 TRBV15 CATSRDQVESVTGWVETQYF
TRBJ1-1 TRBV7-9 CASSLIGQTWAFF
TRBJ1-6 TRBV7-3 CASSRTGVTSPLHF
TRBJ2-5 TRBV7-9 CASVQGETQYF
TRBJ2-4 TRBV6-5 CASSYSGLGNIQYF
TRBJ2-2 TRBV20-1 CSARDPRATGELFF
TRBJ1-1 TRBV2 CASSIDRTAMNTEAFF